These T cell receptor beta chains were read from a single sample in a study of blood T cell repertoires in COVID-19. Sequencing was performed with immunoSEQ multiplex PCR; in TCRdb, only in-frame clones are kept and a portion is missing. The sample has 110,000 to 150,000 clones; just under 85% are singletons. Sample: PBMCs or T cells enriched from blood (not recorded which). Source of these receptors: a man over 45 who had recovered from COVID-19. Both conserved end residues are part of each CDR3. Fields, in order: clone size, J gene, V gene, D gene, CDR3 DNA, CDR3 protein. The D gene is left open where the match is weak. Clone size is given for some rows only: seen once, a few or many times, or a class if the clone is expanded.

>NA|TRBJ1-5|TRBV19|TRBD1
TGTGCCTCAAGGCGGGACAGTAATCAGCCCCAGCATTTT
CASRRDSNQPQHF
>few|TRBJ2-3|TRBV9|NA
TGTGCCAGCAGCGAGGGTCTCGGGAAGTTCACAGATACGCAGTATTTT
CASSEGLGKFTDTQYF
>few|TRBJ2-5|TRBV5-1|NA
TGCGCCAGCAGCTTGGTTGAGGGTTTGGCAGAGACCCAGTACTTC
CASSLVEGLAETQYF
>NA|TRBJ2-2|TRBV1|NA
TGCACCAGCAGCCTCCGGACTAGCGGGGTCACCGGGGAGCTGTTTTTT
CTSSLRTSGVTGELFF
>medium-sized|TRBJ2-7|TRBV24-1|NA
TGTGCCACCGAGACTCAAGGGGCGGGATCCTACGAGCAGTACTTC
CATETQGAGSYEQYF
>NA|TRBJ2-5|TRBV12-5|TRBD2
TGTGCTAGTGGTTCGGGACTAGAGGAAGAGACCCAGTACTTC
CASGSGLEEETQYF
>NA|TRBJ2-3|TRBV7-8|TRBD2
TGTGCCAGCAGCTCAGCGGGGGGGCCCACAGATACGCAGTATTTT
CASSSAGGPTDTQYF
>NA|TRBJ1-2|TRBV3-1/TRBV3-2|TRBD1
TGTGCCAGCAGCCCTAGGACAGGAAGGGATGGCTACACCTTC
CASSPRTGRDGYTF
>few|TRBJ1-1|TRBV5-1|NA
TGCGCCAGCAGCTTGATCGGGGAGGTGGGGAACACTGAAGCTTTCTTT
CASSLIGEVGNTEAFF
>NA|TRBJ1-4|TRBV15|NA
TGTGCCACCAGCAGAGATCGGGGGGTGGAAAAACTGTTTTTT
CATSRDRGVEKLFF
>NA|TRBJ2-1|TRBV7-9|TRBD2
TGTGCCAGCAGCCCTGCTAGCGGACTGCTCTACAATGAGCAGTTCTTC
CASSPASGLLYNEQFF
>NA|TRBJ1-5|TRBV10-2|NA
TGCGCCAGCAGTGAAACTGGGGGGAATCAGCCCCAGCATTTT
CASSETGGNQPQHF
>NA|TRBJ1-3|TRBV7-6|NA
TGTGCCAGCAGCTTCCAGCGGGACTCTGGAAACACCATATATTTT
CASSFQRDSGNTIYF
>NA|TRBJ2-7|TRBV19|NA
TGTGCCAGTAGCCGACAGGTGAACTACGAGCAGTACTTC
CASSRQVNYEQYF
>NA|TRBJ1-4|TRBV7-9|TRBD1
TGTGCCAGCAGCTTTCAGGGGGATGAAAAACTGTTTTTT
CASSFQGDEKLFF
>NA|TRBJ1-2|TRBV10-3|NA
TGTGCCATCAGTTTCGTAGGGGAGGGCTATGGCTACACCTTC
CAISFVGEGYGYTF
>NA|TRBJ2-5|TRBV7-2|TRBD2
TGTGCCAGCAGCTTAGTTGCTAGCGGGGGGGCAGGAGAGACCCAGTACTTC
CASSLVASGGAGETQYF
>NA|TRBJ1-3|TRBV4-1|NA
TGCGCCAGCAGCCAAGATCGGGTCCACTCTGGAAACACCATATATTTT
CASSQDRVHSGNTIYF
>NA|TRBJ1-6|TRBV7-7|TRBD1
TGTGCTAGCAGCCAGCGGGACAGGGGTTCACCCCTCCACTTT
CASSQRDRGSPLHF
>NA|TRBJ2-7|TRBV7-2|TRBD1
TGTGCCAGCAGCCTGGGACAGGCGTTCTACGAGCAGTACTTC
CASSLGQAFYEQYF
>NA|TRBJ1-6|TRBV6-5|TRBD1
TGTGCCAGCAGACAACAGGGGGCAGCGACACCCCTCCACTTT
CASRQQGAATPLHF
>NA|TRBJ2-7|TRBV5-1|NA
TGCGCCAGCAGCGAACAGGGAAGGAGCTACGAGCAGTACTTC
CASSEQGRSYEQYF
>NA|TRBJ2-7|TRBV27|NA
TGTGCCAGCAGTAAACAACAGGCGGGGCAATACCCCTACGAGCAGTACTTC
CASSKQQAGQYPYEQYF
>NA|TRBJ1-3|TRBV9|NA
TGTGCCAGCAGCGCCCTCGGGGGTGACTCTGGAAACACCATATATTTT
CASSALGGDSGNTIYF